The TCR beta chain under discussion was sequenced for a study of CD8 T cells in ankylosing spondylitis. With regard to this clonotype: What it recognizes is unknown.

Quantitative molecular-barcoded 5'-RACE generated the TCR beta libraries. TCRdb called the 5' RACE reads again in MiXCR, with one record for every CDR3 protein. The data contain roughly 230,000 distinct CDR3 sequences, 15% to 20% of them singletons. General study results and limits: Typical of ankylosing spondylitis blood, it appeared, was a TCR beta motif of roughly eight highly homologous variants. Reportedly, matched ankylosing spondylitis synovial fluid was significantly enriched for disease-linked clones.

V was pared by 1 base and J by 5 bases, with 12 bases between. Per the germline V gene, CDR1 is SQVTM and CDR2 is ANQGSEA. The CDR3 is made up of 14 amino acids. The TCR originated in a male donor with ankylosing spondylitis or in good health (not recorded which). The V gene is TRBV29-1, the J gene TRBJ2-1; the D gene is possibly TRBD2 (5 bases). The sample taken for sequencing was blood, either unsorted or a sorted T cell fraction (not recorded which). This CDR3 reads CSVEGAERNNEQFF. The CDR3 region has the DNA TGCAGCGTTGAAGGAGCGGAGCGAAACAATGAGCAGTTCTTC.